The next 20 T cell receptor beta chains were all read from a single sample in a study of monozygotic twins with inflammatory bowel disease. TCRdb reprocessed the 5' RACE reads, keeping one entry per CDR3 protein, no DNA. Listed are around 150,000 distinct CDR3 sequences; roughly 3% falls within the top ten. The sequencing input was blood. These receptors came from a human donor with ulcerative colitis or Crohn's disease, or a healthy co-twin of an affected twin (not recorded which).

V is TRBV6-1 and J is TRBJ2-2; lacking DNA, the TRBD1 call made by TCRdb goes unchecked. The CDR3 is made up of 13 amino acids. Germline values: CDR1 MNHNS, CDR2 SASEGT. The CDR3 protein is CASSELGRGELFF.

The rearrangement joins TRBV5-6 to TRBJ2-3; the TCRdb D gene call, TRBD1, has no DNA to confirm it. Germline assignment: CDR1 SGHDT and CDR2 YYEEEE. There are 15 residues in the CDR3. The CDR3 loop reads CASIRGELGTDTQYF. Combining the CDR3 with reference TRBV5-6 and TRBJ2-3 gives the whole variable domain DAGVTQSPTHLIKTRGQQVTLRCSPKSGHDTVSWYQQALGQGPQFIFQYYEEEERQRGNFPDRFSGHQFPNYSSELNVNALLLGDSALYLCASIRGELGTDTQYFGPGTRLTVL.

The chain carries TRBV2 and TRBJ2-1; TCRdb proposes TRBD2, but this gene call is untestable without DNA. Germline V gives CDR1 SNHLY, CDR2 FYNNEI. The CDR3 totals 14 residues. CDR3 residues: CASSKSPRENEQFF.

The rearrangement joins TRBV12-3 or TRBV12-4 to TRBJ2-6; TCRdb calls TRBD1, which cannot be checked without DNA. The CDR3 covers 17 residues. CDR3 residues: CASRAGTGVTGANVLTF.

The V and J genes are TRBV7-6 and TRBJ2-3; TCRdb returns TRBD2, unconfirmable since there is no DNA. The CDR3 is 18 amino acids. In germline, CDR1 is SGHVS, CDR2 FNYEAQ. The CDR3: CASSLGAGGPIGTDTQYF.

CDR3: CASSQELAGLYNEQFF. The rearrangement uses TRBV14 and TRBJ2-1. Germline CDR1 and CDR2: SGHDN and FVKESK. The CDR3 runs to 16 residues.

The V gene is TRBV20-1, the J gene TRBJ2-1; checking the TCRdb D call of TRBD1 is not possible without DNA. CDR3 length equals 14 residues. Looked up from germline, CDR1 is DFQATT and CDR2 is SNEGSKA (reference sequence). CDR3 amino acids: CSRDSYASYNEQFF.

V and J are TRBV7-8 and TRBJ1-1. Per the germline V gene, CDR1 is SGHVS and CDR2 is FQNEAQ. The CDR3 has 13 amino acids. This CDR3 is CASSFWGLAEAFF.

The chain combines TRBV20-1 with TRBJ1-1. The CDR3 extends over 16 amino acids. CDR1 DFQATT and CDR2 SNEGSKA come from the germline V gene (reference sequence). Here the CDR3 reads CSARDISRADSTEAFF.

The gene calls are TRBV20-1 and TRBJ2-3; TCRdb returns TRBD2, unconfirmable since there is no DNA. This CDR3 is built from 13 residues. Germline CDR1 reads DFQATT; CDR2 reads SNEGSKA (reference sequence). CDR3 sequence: CSALTSGIDTQYF.

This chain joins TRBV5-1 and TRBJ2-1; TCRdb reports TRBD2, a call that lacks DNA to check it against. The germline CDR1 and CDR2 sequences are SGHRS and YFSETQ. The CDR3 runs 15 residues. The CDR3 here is CASGDYPSSYNEQFF.

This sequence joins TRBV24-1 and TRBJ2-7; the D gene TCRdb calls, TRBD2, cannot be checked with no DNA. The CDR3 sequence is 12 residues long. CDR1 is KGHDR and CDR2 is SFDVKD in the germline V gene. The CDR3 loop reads CATSDLTSPQYF.

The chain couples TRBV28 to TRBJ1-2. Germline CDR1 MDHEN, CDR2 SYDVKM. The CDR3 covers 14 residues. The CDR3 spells CASTRTVANYGYTF.

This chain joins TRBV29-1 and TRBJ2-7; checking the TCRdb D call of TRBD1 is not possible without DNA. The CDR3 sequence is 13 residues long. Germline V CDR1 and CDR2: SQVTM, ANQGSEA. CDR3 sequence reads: CSVKPGGGYEQYF.

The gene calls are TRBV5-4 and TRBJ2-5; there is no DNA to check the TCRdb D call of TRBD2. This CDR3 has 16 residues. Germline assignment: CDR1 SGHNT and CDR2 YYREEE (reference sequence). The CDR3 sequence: CASSPGLAGHQETQYF.

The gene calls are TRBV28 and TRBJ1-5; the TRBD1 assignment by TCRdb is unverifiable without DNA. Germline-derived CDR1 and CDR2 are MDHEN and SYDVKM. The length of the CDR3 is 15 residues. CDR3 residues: CASRLGTGPDQPQHF. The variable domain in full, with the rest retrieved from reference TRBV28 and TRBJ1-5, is DVKVTQSSRYLVKRTGEKVFLECVQDMDHENMFWYRQDPGLGLRLIYFSYDVKMKEKGDIPEGYSVSREKKERFSLILESASTNQTSMYLCASRLGTGPDQPQHFGDGTRLSIL.

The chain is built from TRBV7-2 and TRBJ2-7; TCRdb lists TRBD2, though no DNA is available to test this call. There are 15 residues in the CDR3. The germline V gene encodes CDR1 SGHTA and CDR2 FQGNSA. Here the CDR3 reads CASSKTSGRANEQYF.

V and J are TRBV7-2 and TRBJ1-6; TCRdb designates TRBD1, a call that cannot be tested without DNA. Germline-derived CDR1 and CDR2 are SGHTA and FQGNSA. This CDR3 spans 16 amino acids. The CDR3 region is CASSLGLQGVGSPLHF.

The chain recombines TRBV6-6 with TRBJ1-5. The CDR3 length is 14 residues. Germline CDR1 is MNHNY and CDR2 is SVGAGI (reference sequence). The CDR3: CASSWVHSNQPQHF.

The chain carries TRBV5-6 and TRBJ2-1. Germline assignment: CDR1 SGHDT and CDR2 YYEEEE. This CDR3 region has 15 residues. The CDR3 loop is CASSLKDRSYNEQFF.